This T cell receptor beta chain was obtained from a study of regulatory T cells in long-lasting Graves disease. This sample's time point: newly diagnosed GD, antithyroid drugs for less than 3 months. TCR sequences were obtained from RNA taken from PBMCs. This clonotype appeared many times. Trimming took 6 bases from V and 7 from J; bases not matched to a gene: 12. This CDR3 contains 16 residues. The germline gives CDR1 LGHDT, CDR2 YNNKEL (reference sequence). Construction of the TCR beta libraries employed iRepertoire HTBI primers in conjunction with Arm-PCR of CDR3 regions. MiXCR was run by TCRdb on the multiplex PCR reads, yielding one entry per CDR3 protein. The data hold approximately 470,000 distinct CDR3 sequences, with under 20% observed a single time. This same sample was also part of a study on T cells in Graves' hyperthyroidism and ophthalmopathy. That report notes: Initially, a first-round RT-PCR of the TCR CDR3 employed the HTBI primer set.

This specimen was peripheral blood mononuclear cells (PBMCs), taken at new diagnosis, from a patient treated with antithyroid drugs. V usage is TRBV3-1 and J usage is TRBJ2-1; 10 bases are shared with TRBD2. The clonotype originates from a man aged 35 to 55 with Graves disease. The CDR3 coding sequence is TGTGCCAGCAGTGCTCTAGCGGGAGCCCCGAGGAATGAGCAGTTCTTC. It yields the protein CASSALAGAPRNEQFF.